The T cell receptor (beta chain) described here comes from a study of siplizumab effects on memory and regulatory T cells. Study-wide results and caveats: It seemed that naive T cells were more diverse than memory cells and were major contributors to the alloresponse.

This CDR3 is 13 amino acids long. Trimming cost V 2 bases and J 3 bases, with 8 bases left between them. The germline gives CDR1 SGDLS, CDR2 YYNGEE. Turning to this clone: Its specificity is not known.

The repertoire was sequenced with immunoSEQ multiplex PCR; TCRdb's copy has only in-frame clones and lacks some. The table has some 100,000 clones, about 91% seen once. The rearrangement uses TRBV9 and TRBJ2-5, with D perhaps matching TRBD2 (5 bases). The TCR comes from a human donor in good health. Sequencing input: Tregs sorted from blood. The CDR3 region is CASSVGLEETQYF. In nucleotides, the CDR3 is TGTGCCAGCAGCGTCGGACTGGAAGAGACCCAGTACTTC. Filled out from reference TRBV9 and TRBJ2-5, the complete variable domain reads DSGVTQTPKHLITATGQRVTLRCSPRSGDLSVYWYQQSLDQGLQFLIQYYNGEERAKGNILERFSAQQFPDLHSELNLSSLELGDSALYFCASSVGLEETQYFGPGTRLLVL.